Listed below are T cell receptor beta chains from one sample, sequenced in a study of cytomegalovirus exposure and HLA in healthy donors. Generated by immunoSEQ multiplex PCR, the TCRdb table keeps only in-frame clones and is missing some. The repertoire shows 150,000 to 200,000 clones; the top ten hold 6.5%. Specimen: PBMCs. Receptor source: a man aged 25-45 years in good health and CMV-seronegative. CDR3s include the opening cysteine and the closing phenylalanine or tryptophan. D genes are given only for firm matches.

d_call: TRBD1; v_call: TRBV5-5; j_call: TRBJ1-5; cdr3_length: 14; cdr3_aa: CASSWGQGNQPQHF; cdr3_nt: TGTGCCAGCAGCTGGGGACAGGGTAATCAGCCCCAGCATTTT
d_call: TRBD1; v_call: TRBV27; j_call: TRBJ1-4; cdr3_length: 14; cdr3_aa: CASSVDRGGEKLFF; cdr3_nt: TGTGCCAGCAGTGTCGACAGGGGGGGTGAAAAACTGTTTTTT
d_call: TRBD2; v_call: TRBV4-1; j_call: TRBJ2-7; cdr3_length: 15; cdr3_aa: CASSRSGTNLHEQYF; cdr3_nt: TGCGCCAGCAGCCGATCCGGGACTAATCTCCACGAGCAGTACTTC
d_call: TRBD1; v_call: TRBV14; j_call: TRBJ1-2; cdr3_length: 15; cdr3_aa: CASSRIQGAGWPWAF; cdr3_nt: TGTGCCAGCAGCCGGATACAGGGGGCCGGATGGCCATGGGCCTTC
d_call: .; v_call: TRBV19; j_call: TRBJ2-7; cdr3_length: 14; cdr3_aa: CASSIAPGTYEQYF; cdr3_nt: TGTGCCAGTAGTATAGCTCCGGGAACCTACGAGCAGTACTTC
d_call: TRBD1; v_call: TRBV18; j_call: TRBJ1-1; cdr3_length: 15; cdr3_aa: CASSRPGGRDTEAFF; cdr3_nt: TGTGCCAGCTCCCGGCCAGGGGGACGGGACACTGAAGCTTTCTTT
d_call: .; v_call: TRBV27; j_call: TRBJ1-1; cdr3_length: 15; cdr3_aa: CASATLGGLYTEAFF; cdr3_nt: TGTGCCAGCGCCACCCTCGGGGGGCTCTACACTGAAGCTTTCTTT
d_call: .; v_call: TRBV27; j_call: TRBJ2-5; cdr3_length: 15; cdr3_aa: CASSFWGGLVETQYF; cdr3_nt: TGTGCCAGCAGCTTCTGGGGGGGCTTGGTAGAGACCCAGTACTTC
d_call: TRBD1; v_call: TRBV18; j_call: TRBJ2-7; cdr3_length: 13; cdr3_aa: CASSPGTGYEQYF; cdr3_nt: TGTGCCAGCTCACCGGGGACAGGCTACGAGCAGTACTTC
d_call: .; v_call: TRBV27; j_call: TRBJ1-4; cdr3_length: 15; cdr3_aa: CASSSSSGASEKLFF; cdr3_nt: TGTGCCAGCAGTTCGTCCTCAGGGGCAAGTGAAAAACTGTTTTTT
d_call: .; v_call: TRBV15; j_call: TRBJ1-1; cdr3_length: 14; cdr3_aa: CATSRDKGVSEAFF; cdr3_nt: TGTGCCACCAGCAGAGATAAGGGGGTTAGTGAAGCTTTCTTT
d_call: TRBD2; v_call: TRBV9; j_call: TRBJ2-1; cdr3_length: 16; cdr3_aa: CASSASGGRETNEQFF; cdr3_nt: TGTGCCAGCAGCGCCTCCGGGGGGAGGGAGACCAATGAGCAGTTCTTC
d_call: .; v_call: TRBV2; j_call: TRBJ1-1; cdr3_length: 15; cdr3_aa: CASSEWGGGGAEAFF; cdr3_nt: TGTGCCAGCAGTGAATGGGGGGGCGGAGGCGCTGAAGCTTTCTTT
d_call: TRBD2; v_call: TRBV10-3; j_call: TRBJ2-7; cdr3_length: 14; cdr3_aa: CAISGTSGAYEQYF; cdr3_nt: TGTGCCATCAGTGGGACTAGCGGGGCTTACGAGCAGTACTTC
d_call: TRBD2; v_call: TRBV5-1; j_call: TRBJ2-5; cdr3_length: 15; cdr3_aa: CASSPKLAGEETQYF; cdr3_nt: TGCGCCAGCAGCCCTAAACTAGCGGGAGAAGAGACCCAGTACTTC
d_call: .; v_call: TRBV30; j_call: TRBJ1-2; cdr3_length: 14; cdr3_aa: CAWSPPGRARGYTF; cdr3_nt: TGTGCCTGGAGTCCCCCAGGGAGGGCCAGGGGCTACACCTTC
d_call: .; v_call: TRBV12-5; j_call: TRBJ1-5; cdr3_length: 14; cdr3_aa: CASGLGPVNQPQHF; cdr3_nt: TGTGCTAGTGGTTTGGGGCCAGTTAATCAGCCCCAGCATTTT
d_call: TRBD1; v_call: TRBV2; j_call: TRBJ1-1; cdr3_length: 15; cdr3_aa: CASSVEGASGTEAFF; cdr3_nt: TGTGCCAGCAGTGTAGAGGGGGCCTCGGGCACTGAAGCTTTCTTT
d_call: TRBD1; v_call: TRBV4-2; j_call: TRBJ2-5; cdr3_length: 16; cdr3_aa: CASSPSRGRGQETQYF; cdr3_nt: TGTGCCAGCAGCCCGTCGAGGGGGCGCGGGCAAGAGACCCAGTACTTC
d_call: TRBD1; v_call: TRBV27; j_call: TRBJ1-2; cdr3_length: 15; cdr3_aa: CASSVNRGLDYGYTF; cdr3_nt: TGTGCCAGCAGTGTAAACAGGGGGTTGGACTATGGCTACACCTTC
d_call: TRBD1; v_call: TRBV19; j_call: TRBJ1-1; cdr3_length: 18; cdr3_aa: CASSSRIGRGRLNTEAFF; cdr3_nt: TGTGCCAGTAGTAGTCGAATTGGCAGGGGGCGTCTGAACACTGAAGCTTTCTTT
d_call: .; v_call: TRBV4-3; j_call: TRBJ2-1; cdr3_length: 14; cdr3_aa: CASSLGVLYNEQFF; cdr3_nt: TGCGCCAGCAGCTTAGGGGTCCTCTACAATGAGCAGTTCTTC
d_call: .; v_call: TRBV10-1; j_call: TRBJ2-7; cdr3_length: 12; cdr3_aa: CASSWERGEQYF; cdr3_nt: TGTGCCAGCAGTTGGGAGCGCGGGGAGCAGTACTTC
d_call: .; v_call: TRBV28; j_call: TRBJ1-2; cdr3_length: 14; cdr3_aa: CASSIRGGNYGYTF; cdr3_nt: TGTGCCAGCAGTATAAGGGGGGGGAACTATGGCTACACCTTC
d_call: TRBD1; v_call: TRBV5-1; j_call: TRBJ2-2; cdr3_length: 14; cdr3_aa: CASLTGVGSGELFF; cdr3_nt: TGCGCCAGCCTGACAGGGGTCGGAAGCGGGGAGCTGTTTTTT